These T cell receptor beta chains were read from a single sample in a study of blood T cell repertoires in COVID-19. The method was immunoSEQ multiplex PCR; TCRdb's version includes in-frame clones alone and lacks a portion of them. The table shows more than 250,000 clones, with around 90% occurring only once. The sequencing input was peripheral blood. The receptor source for this set is a woman between 45 and 65 years old with COVID-19, enrolled during active disease. Each CDR3 is given with its conserved first and last residue. The D gene is left open where the match is weak. Clone size is shown for a subset of rows, as once, few, many or a class of expanded clone.

CDR3 DNA,CDR3 protein,D gene,J gene,clone size,V gene
TGTGCCAGTAGTACTAGCGGGGTGGAGACAGATACGCAGTATTTT,CASSTSGVETDTQYF,TRBD2,TRBJ2-3,NA,TRBV19
TGCGCCAGCAGCTCGGGACAGGGGTATGAAAAACTGTTTTTT,CASSSGQGYEKLFF,TRBD1,TRBJ1-4,NA,TRBV5-1
TGTGCCAGCAGACAACAGGTGCTGAGCGAGCAGTACTTC,CASRQQVLSEQYF,NA,TRBJ2-7,once,TRBV2
TGCGCCAGCAGCCCCGGGACAGCCTCCTACGAGCAGTACTTC,CASSPGTASYEQYF,TRBD1,TRBJ2-7,NA,TRBV5-1
TGTGCCAGCAGTTACTCGACGCGTTATTCCAGCGGGAACCTTGCCTACGAGCAGTACTTC,CASSYSTRYSSGNLAYEQYF,TRBD2,TRBJ2-7,NA,TRBV6-2/TRBV6-3
TGTGCCACCAGAAGGGGAGGAGAAAACACCATATATTTT,CATRRGGENTIYF,NA,TRBJ1-3,NA,TRBV15
TGTGCCAGCAGCGGGAGGCCCCAGCGGTACAATGAGCAGTTCTTC,CASSGRPQRYNEQFF,NA,TRBJ2-1,few,TRBV14
TGTGCCAGCAGTTTATCCGTTCCAGGCACCGGCGATGAGTACTTC,CASSLSVPGTGDEYF,NA,TRBJ2-7,NA,TRBV27
TGTGCCAGCACCGTCGCGGGGGGGCCTAACTATGGCTACACCTTC,CASTVAGGPNYGYTF,NA,TRBJ1-2,NA,TRBV25-1
TGTGCCAGCAGCCAACCCGGGACAGGGCCATACGAGCAGTACTTC,CASSQPGTGPYEQYF,TRBD1,TRBJ2-7,once,TRBV3-1/TRBV3-2
TGTGCCAGCAGCTTGCGGGACAGGGGGACCGAGCAGTACTTC,CASSLRDRGTEQYF,TRBD1,TRBJ2-7,NA,TRBV5-4
TGTGCCAGCAGCTCTAGCGGGAGGGCCGGTTACGAGCAGTACTTC,CASSSSGRAGYEQYF,TRBD2,TRBJ2-7,NA,TRBV5-4
TGTGCCAGCAGCACGACATATAAGGGGGGGGCTGGTGGCTACACCTTC,CASSTTYKGGAGGYTF,NA,TRBJ1-2,NA,TRBV5-6
TGTGCCAGCTCACCACCGGACAGGGGCGACTATGGCTACACCTTC,CASSPPDRGDYGYTF,TRBD1,TRBJ1-2,NA,TRBV18
TGTGCCAGCAGACCGGGACAGGCCTCCTACGAGCAGTACTTC,CASRPGQASYEQYF,TRBD1,TRBJ2-7,NA,TRBV2
TGCGCCAGCAGGTTGGGCGGGACAGGGGATTCACCCCTCCACTTT,CASRLGGTGDSPLHF,TRBD1,TRBJ1-6,NA,TRBV5-1
TGCAGCGTTTACAGGGGTACCGGGGAGCTGTTTTTT,CSVYRGTGELFF,TRBD1,TRBJ2-2,NA,TRBV29-1
TGTGCCAGCAGCCAAGACAGGGGGGTTAACTATGGCTACACCTTC,CASSQDRGVNYGYTF,TRBD1,TRBJ1-2,NA,TRBV14